This T cell receptor (beta chain) originates from a study of CD8+CD57+ T cells in acquired aplastic anemia. The study profiled TCR beta VDJ and CDR3 using genomic DNA as template. TCRdb reprocessed the reads via MiXCR and lists one record per CDR3 protein. The sample includes fewer than 250,000 distinct CDR3 sequences, roughly half seen only once; the top ten take roughly 15%. In this sample, this clonotype turned up many times. V lost 9 bases to trimming and J lost 1 base, with 10 bases between them. Germline-derived CDR1 and CDR2 are SNHLY and FYNNEI. The CDR3 length is 12 residues. This rearrangement joins TRBV2 to TRBJ2-7; perhaps TRBD1 as D (6 bases). Specimen: sorted CD4+, CD8+, or CD8+CD57+ T cells (not recorded which) from PBMCs. The receptor comes from a human donor in good health, serving as a control. The chain's CDR3 is CASGQSSYEQYF. CDR3 nucleotide sequence: TGTGCCAGTGGACAGTCTTCCTACGAGCAGTACTTC.